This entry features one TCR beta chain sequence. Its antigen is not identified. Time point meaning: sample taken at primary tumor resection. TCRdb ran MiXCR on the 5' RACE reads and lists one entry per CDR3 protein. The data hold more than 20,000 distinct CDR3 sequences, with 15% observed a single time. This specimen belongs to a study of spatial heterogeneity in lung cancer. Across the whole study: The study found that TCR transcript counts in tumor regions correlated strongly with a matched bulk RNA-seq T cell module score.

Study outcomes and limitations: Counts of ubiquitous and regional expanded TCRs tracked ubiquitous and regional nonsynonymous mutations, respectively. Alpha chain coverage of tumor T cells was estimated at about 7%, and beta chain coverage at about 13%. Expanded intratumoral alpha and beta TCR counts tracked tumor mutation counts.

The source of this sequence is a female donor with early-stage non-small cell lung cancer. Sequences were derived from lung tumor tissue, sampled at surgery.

CDR3 coding DNA: TGTGCCAGCAGCTTGACGGGCAGCACAGATACGCAGTATTTT. It encodes CASSLTGSTDTQYF. The rearrangement joins TRBV28 to TRBJ2-3; D unclear. Germline lookup yields CDR1 MDHEN and CDR2 SYDVKM. The CDR3 runs 14 residues. The germline V and J ends were trimmed by 6 bases and 0 bases, with 10 bases remaining between them.